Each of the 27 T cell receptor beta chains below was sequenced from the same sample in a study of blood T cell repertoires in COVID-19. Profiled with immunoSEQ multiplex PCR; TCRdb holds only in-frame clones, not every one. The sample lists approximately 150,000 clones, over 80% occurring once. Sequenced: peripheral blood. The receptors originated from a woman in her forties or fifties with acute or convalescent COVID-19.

The CDR3 reads CASSPSRGSGNTIYF. The CDR3 DNA follows: TGTGCCAGCTCACCGTCCAGGGGCTCTGGAAACACCATATATTTT. This chain connects TRBV18 to TRBJ1-3, with D possibly being TRBD1 (6 bases). Germline CDR1 KGHSH, CDR2 LQKENI. The CDR3 loop spans 15 amino acids. Trimming took off 3 bases at V and 0 bases at J, with 9 bases between the two ends.

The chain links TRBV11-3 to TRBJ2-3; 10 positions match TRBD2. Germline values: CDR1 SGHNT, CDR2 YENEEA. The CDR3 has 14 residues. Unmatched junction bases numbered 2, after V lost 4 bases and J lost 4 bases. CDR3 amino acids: CASSSGTSADTQYF. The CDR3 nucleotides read TGTGCCAGCAGCTCCGGGACTAGCGCAGATACGCAGTATTTT. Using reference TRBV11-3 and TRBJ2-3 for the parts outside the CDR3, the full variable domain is EAGVVQSPRYKIIEKKQPVAFWCNPISGHNTLYWYLQNLGQGPELLIRYENEEAVDDSQLPKDRFSAERLKGVDSTLKIQPAELGDSAVYLCASSSGTSADTQYFGPGTRLTVL.

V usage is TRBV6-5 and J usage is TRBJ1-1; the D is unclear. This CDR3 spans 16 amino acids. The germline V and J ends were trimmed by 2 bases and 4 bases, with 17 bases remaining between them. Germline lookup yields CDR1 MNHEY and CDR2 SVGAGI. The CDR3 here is CASSYTLRHLFTEAFF. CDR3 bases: TGTGCCAGCAGTTACACGCTGCGACACCTTTTCACTGAAGCTTTCTTT.

The CDR3 sequence: CASSLDRGTTGELFF. The DNA of the CDR3 is TGTGCCAGCAGCTTAGACAGGGGGACCACCGGGGAGCTGTTTTTT. The chain uses TRBV7-6 and TRBJ2-2; 8 bases are a match to TRBD1. Germline trimming cut 1 base from V and 4 bases from J; bases unmatched to any gene: 2. Germline CDR1 reads SGHVS; CDR2 reads FNYEAQ. The CDR3 has 15 amino acids.

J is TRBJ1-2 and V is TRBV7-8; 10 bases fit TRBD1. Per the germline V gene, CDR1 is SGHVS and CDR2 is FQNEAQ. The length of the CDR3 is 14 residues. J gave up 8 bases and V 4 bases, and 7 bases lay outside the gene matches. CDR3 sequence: CASSSTGGSEGYTF. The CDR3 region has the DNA TGTGCCAGCAGCTCGACAGGGGGCTCGGAAGGCTACACCTTC.

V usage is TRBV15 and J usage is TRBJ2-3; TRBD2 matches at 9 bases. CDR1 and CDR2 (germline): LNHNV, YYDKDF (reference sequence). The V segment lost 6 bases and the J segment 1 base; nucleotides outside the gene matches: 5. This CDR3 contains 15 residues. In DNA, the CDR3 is TGTGCCACCAGGGAAGCGGGGGGTGGCACAGATACGCAGTATTTT. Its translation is CATREAGGGTDTQYF.

The CDR3 DNA follows: TGTGCCAGCTCAATAGTCTTGTCCTACGAGCAGTACTTC. This sequence encodes CASSIVLSYEQYF. J is TRBJ2-7 and V is TRBV28, with no clear D. Germline CDR1 and CDR2: MDHEN and SYDVKM. This CDR3 has 13 amino acids. V lost 8 bases, J lost 1 base, and 12 bases lay in between.

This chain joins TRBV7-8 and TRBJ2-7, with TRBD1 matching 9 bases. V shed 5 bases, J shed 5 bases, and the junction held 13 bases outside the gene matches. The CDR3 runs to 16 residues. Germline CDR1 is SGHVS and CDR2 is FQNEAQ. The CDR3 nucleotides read TGTGCCAGCAGCAGTTGGACCGGGACAGGGAGCAACGAGCAGTACTTC. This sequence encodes CASSSWTGTGSNEQYF.

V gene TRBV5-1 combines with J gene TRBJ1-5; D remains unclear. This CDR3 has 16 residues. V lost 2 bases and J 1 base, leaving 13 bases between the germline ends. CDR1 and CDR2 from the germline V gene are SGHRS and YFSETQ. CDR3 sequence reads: CASSLSEGTSNQPQHF. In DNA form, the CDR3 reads TGCGCCAGCAGCTTAAGCGAGGGAACAAGCAATCAGCCCCAGCATTTT. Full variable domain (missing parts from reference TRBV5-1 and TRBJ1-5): KAGVTQTPRYLIKTRGQQVTLSCSPISGHRSVSWYQQTPGQGLQFLFEYFSETQRNKGNFPGRFSGRQFSNSRSEMNVSTLELGDSALYLCASSLSEGTSNQPQHFGDGTRLSIL.

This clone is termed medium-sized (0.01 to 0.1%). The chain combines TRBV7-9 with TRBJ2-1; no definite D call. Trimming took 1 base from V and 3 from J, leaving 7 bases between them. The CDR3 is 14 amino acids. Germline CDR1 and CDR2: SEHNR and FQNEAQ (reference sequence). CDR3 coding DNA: TGTGCCAGCAGCTTAGGAGCAGGCTACAATGAGCAGTTCTTC. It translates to CASSLGAGYNEQFF.

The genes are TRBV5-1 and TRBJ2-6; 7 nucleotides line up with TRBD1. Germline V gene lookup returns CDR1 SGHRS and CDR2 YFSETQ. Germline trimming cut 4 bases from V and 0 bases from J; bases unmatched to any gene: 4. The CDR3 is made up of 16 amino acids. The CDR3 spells CASSLPGGSGANVLTF. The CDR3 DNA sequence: TGCGCCAGCAGCCTCCCAGGGGGCTCTGGGGCCAACGTCCTGACTTTC.

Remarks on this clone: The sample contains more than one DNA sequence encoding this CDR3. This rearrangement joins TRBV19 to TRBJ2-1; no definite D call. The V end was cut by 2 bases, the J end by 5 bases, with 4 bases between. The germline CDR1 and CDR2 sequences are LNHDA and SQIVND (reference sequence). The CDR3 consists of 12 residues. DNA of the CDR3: TGTGCCAGTAGTATATCAGACAATGAGCAGTTCTTC. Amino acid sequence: CASSISDNEQFF.

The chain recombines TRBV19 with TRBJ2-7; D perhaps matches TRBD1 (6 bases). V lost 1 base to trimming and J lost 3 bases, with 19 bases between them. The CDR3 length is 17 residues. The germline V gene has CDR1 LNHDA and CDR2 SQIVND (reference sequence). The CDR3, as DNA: TGTGCCAGTAGTATAGGACAGGTCCCAAGTCGGGACTACGAGCAGTACTTC. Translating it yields CASSIGQVPSRDYEQYF.

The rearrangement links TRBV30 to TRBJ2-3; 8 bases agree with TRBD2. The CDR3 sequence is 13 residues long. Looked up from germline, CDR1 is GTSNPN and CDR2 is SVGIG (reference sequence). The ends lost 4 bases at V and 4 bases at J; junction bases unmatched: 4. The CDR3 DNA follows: TGTGCCTGGAATCGGGGGGGGCCAGATACGCAGTATTTT. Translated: CAWNRGGPDTQYF.

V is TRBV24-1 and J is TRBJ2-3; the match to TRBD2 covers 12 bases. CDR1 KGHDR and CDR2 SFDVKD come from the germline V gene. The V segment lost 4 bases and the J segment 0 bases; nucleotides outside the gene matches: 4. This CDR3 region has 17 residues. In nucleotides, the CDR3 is TGTGCCACCAGTGAATGGACTAGCGGGGCTAGCACAGATACGCAGTATTTT. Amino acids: CATSEWTSGASTDTQYF.

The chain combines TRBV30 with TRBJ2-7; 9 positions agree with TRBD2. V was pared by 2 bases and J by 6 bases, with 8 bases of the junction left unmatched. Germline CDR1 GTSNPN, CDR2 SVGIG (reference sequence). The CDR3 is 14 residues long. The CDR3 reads CAWSPPAGGLEQYF. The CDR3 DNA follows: TGTGCCTGGAGTCCCCCAGCGGGGGGACTCGAGCAGTACTTC.

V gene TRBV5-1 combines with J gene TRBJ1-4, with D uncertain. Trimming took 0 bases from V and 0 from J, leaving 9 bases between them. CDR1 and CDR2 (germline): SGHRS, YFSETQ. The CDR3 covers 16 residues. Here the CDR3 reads CASSLAGFATNEKLFF. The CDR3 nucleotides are TGCGCCAGCAGCTTGGCGGGGTTTGCAACTAATGAAAAACTGTTTTTT.

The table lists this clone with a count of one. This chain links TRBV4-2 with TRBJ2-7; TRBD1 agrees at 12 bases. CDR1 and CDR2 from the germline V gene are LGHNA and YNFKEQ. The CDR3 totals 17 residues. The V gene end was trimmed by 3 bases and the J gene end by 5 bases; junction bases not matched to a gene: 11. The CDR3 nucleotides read TGTGCCAGCAGCCAGATCGAGTTTGGGACAGGGGGCAACGAGCAGTACTTC. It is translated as CASSQIEFGTGGNEQYF.

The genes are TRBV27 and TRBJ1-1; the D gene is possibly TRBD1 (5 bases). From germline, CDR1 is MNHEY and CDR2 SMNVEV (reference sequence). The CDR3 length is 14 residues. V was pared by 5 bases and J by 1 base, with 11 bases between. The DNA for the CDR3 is TGTGCCAGCAGTCCAAGACAGCCGAACACTGAAGCTTTCTTT. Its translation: CASSPRQPNTEAFF.

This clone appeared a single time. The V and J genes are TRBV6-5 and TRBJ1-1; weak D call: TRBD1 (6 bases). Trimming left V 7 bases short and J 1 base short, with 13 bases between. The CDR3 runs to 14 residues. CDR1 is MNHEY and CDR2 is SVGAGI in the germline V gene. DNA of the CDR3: TGTGCCAGCACTCTTCAGGGGCAGAACACTGAAGCTTTCTTT. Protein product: CASTLQGQNTEAFF.

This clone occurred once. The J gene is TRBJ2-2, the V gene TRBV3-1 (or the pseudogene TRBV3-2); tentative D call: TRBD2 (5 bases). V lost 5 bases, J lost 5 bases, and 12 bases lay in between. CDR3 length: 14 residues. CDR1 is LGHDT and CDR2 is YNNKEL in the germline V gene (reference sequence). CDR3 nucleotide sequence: TGTGCCAGCAGCTCCATTAGCGTGACCGGGGAGCTGTTTTTT. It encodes CASSSISVTGELFF.

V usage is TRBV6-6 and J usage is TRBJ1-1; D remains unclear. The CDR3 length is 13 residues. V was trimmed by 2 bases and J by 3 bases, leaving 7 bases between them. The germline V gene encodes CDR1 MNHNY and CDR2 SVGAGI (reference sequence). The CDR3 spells CASSYPGYTEAFF. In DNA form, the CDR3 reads TGTGCCAGCAGTTACCCAGGATACACTGAAGCTTTCTTT.

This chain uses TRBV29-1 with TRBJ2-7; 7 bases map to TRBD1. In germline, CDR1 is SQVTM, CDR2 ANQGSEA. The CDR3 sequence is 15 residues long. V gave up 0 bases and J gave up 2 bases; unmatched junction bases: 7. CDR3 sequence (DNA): TGCAGCGTTGAAGAGGCCAGGGGGTCAACCTACGAGCAGTACTTC. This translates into CSVEEARGSTYEQYF.

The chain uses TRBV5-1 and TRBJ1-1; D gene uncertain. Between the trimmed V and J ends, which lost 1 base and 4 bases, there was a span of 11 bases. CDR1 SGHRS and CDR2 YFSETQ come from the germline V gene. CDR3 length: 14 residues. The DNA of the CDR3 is TGCGCCAGCAGCTTGTACAGTGGGAGCACTGAAGCTTTCTTT. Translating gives CASSLYSGSTEAFF. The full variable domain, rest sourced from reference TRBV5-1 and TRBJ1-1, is KAGVTQTPRYLIKTRGQQVTLSCSPISGHRSVSWYQQTPGQGLQFLFEYFSETQRNKGNFPGRFSGRQFSNSRSEMNVSTLELGDSALYLCASSLYSGSTEAFFGQGTRLTVV.

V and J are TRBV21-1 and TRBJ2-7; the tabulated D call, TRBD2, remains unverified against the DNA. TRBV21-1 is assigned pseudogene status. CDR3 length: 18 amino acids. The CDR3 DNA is TGTGCCAGCAGCAAAAATCTAATTTCCGGGGATTGCTCCTACGAGCAGTACTTC. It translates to CASSKNLISGDCSYEQYF.

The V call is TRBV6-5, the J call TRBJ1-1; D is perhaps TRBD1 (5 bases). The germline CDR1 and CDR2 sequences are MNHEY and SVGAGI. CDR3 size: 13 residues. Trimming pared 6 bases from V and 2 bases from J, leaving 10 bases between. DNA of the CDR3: TGTGCCAGCAGGGGGGGGGTAAACACTGAAGCTTTCTTT. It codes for CASRGGVNTEAFF.

The CDR3 DNA reads TGTGCCAGCAGTCTACAGGGGAGCACAGATACGCAGTATTTT. Its protein is CASSLQGSTDTQYF. This chain links TRBV11-2 with TRBJ2-3; 7 positions match TRBD1. J gave up 0 bases and V 6 bases, and 3 bases lay outside the gene matches. The CDR3 is made up of 14 amino acids. Looked up from germline, CDR1 is SGHAT and CDR2 is FQNNGV.